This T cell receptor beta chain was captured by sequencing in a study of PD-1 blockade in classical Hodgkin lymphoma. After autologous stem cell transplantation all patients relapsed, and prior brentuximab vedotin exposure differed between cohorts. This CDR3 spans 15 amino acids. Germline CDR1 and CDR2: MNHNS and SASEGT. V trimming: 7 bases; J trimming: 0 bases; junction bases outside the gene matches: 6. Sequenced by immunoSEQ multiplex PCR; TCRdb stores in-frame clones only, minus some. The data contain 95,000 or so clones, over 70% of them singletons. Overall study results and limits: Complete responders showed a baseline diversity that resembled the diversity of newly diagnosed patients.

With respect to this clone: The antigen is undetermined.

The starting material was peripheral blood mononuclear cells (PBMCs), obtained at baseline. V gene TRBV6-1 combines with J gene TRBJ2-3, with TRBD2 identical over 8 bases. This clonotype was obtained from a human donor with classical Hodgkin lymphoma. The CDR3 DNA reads TGTGCCAGCACTTTACTAGCGGTTAGCACAGATACGCAGTATTTT. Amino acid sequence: CASTLLAVSTDTQYF.